This T cell receptor beta chain was observed in a study of CD8+ T cells in alopecia areata. General study findings and limits: Scalp sequencing also captures normal skin's resident alphabeta T cells. Uncertainty about whether baseline CD8+ expansion is linked to response remains, with one nonresponder.

Trimming took 0 bases from V and 5 from J; bases not matched to a gene: 3. The CDR3 is made up of 14 amino acids. Per the germline V gene, CDR1 is SGHRS and CDR2 is YFSETQ. Indicated treatment: oral pan-JAK inhibitor, 5-10 mg twice daily. The authors extracted RNA and reverse transcribed it into cDNA as the sequencing template. Profiled with immunoSEQ multiplex PCR; TCRdb holds only in-frame clones, not every one. The repertoire consists of fewer than 100,000 clones, with about 71% occurring once and the leading ten covering 17%. On this clone: The antigen is not known.

The starting material was CD8+ T cells sorted from blood, obtained at approximately week 42, from a patient treated with tofacitinib. The chain is built from TRBV5-1 and TRBJ2-3; 7 bases align to TRBD1. The clonotype comes from a human donor with alopecia areata. The CDR3 DNA sequence: TGCGCCAGCAGCTTGGCAGGGGGAGTAGATACGCAGTATTTT. Translation: CASSLAGGVDTQYF.